Given below is one TCR beta chain in context. The data were taken from a study of blood T cell repertoires in COVID-19. Study-wide context: From the United States, Italy and Spain came samples of acute and convalescent COVID-19. T cells, B-cell-depleted T cells, or PBMCs supplied cDNA or gDNA.

This table comes from immunoSEQ multiplex PCR, and its TCRdb copy is limited to in-frame clones, with some not included. The data show about 87,000 clones, with approximately 86% seen just once and roughly 5% held by the top ten. V was clipped by 4 bases and J by 3 bases, with 11 bases between them. The CDR3 extends over 15 amino acids. The germline CDR1 and CDR2 sequences are SGHRS and YFSETQ. The chain employs TRBV5-1 and TRBJ1-6; D is perhaps TRBD1 (6 bases). The TCR sequence derives from a man aged 35 to 55 with acute or convalescent COVID-19. The sequencing input was peripheral blood. The CDR3 here is CASSPRQDYNSPLHF. The CDR3 DNA reads TGCGCCAGCAGCCCACGACAGGACTATAATTCACCCCTCCACTTT.